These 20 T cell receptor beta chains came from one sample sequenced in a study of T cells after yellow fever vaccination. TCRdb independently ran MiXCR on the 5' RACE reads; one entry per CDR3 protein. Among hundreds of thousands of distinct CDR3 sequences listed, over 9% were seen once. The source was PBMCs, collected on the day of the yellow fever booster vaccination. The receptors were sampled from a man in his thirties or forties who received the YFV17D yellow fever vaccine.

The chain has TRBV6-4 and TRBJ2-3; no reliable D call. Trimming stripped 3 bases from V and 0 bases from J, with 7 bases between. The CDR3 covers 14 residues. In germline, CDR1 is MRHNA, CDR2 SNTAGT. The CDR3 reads CASSESHSTDTQYF. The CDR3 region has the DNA TGTGCCAGCAGTGAAAGCCACAGCACAGATACGCAGTATTTT.

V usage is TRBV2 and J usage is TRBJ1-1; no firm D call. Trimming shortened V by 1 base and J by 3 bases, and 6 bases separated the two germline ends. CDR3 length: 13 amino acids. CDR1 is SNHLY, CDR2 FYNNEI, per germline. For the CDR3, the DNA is TGTGCCAGCAGTGAAGTTTTGGACACTGAAGCTTTCTTT. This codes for CASSEVLDTEAFF.

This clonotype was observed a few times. The CDR3 nucleotides read TGTGCCAGCAGCGACCCTAGTACCAACAATGAGCAGTTCTTC. Protein sequence: CASSDPSTNNEQFF. The V call is TRBV28, the J call TRBJ2-1; D gene uncertain. This CDR3 is 14 amino acids long. Trimming pared 6 bases from V and 5 bases from J, leaving 14 bases between. CDR1 is MDHEN and CDR2 is SYDVKM in the germline V gene.

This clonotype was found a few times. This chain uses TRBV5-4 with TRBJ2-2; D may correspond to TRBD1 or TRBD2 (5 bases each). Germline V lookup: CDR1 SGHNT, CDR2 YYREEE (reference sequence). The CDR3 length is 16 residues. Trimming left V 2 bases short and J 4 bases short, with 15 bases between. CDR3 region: CASSLLNGAGTGELFF. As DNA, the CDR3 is TGTGCCAGCAGCTTATTGAACGGGGCGGGCACCGGGGAGCTGTTTTTT.

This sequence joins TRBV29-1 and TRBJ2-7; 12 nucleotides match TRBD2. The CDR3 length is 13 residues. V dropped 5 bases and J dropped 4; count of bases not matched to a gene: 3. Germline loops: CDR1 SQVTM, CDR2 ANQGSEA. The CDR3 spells CSVQLAGGYEQYF. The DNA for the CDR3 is TGCAGCGTTCAACTAGCGGGAGGATACGAGCAGTACTTC.

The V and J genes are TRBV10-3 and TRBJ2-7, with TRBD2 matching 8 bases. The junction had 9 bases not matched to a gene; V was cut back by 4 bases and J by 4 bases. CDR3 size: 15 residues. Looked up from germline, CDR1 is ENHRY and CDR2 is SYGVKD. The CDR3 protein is CAISAGAGVGYEQYF. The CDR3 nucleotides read TGTGCCATCAGTGCTGGAGCGGGAGTTGGATACGAGCAGTACTTC.

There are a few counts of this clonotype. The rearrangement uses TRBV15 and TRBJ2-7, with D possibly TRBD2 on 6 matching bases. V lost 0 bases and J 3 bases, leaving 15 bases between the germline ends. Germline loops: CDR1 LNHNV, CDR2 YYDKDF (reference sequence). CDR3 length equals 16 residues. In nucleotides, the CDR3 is TGTGCCACCAGCAGAGATTTTCGGCGGGATGGCTACGAGCAGTACTTC. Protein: CATSRDFRRDGYEQYF.

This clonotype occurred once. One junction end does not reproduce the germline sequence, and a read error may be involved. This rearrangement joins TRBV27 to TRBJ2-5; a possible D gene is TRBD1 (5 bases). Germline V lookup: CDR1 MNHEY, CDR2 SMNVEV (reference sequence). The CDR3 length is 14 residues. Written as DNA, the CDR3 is TGTGCCAGGAGACCAGGGTTATCAAGAGAGGCCCAGTACTTC. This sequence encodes CARRPGLSREAQYF.

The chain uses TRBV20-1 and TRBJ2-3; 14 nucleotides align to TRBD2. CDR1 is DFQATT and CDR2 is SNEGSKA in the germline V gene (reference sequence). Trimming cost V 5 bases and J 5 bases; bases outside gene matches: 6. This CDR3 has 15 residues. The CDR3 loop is CSAPGLAGGGDTQYF. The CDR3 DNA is TGCAGTGCTCCCGGACTAGCGGGAGGTGGAGATACGCAGTATTTT.

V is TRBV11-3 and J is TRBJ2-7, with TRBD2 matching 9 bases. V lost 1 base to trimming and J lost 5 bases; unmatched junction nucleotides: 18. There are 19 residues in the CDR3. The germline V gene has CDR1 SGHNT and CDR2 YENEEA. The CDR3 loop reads CASSLGGSGRTLRGDEQYF. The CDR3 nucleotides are TGTGCCAGCAGCTTAGGGGGGAGCGGGAGGACCCTTCGCGGAGACGAGCAGTACTTC.

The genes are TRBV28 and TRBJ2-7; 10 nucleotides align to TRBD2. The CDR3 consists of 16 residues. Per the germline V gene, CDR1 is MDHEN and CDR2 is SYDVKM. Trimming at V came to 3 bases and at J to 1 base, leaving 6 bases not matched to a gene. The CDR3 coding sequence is TGTGCCAGCAGTTTCCGACCGGGACTAGCGTCCTACGAGCAGTACTTC. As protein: CASSFRPGLASYEQYF.

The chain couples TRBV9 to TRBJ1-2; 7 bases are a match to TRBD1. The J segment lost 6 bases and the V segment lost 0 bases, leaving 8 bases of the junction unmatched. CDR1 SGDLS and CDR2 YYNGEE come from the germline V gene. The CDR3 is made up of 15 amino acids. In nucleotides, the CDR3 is TGTGCCAGCAGCGTAGTTGGAGGGGGCCATGATGGCTACACCTTC. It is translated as CASSVVGGGHDGYTF.

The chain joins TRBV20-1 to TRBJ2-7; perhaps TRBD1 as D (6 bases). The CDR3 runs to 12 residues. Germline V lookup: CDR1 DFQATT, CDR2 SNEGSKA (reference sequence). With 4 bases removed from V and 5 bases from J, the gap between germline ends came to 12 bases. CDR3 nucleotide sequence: TGCAGTGCTAACAGGGAGTTTAACGAGCAGTACTTC. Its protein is CSANREFNEQYF.

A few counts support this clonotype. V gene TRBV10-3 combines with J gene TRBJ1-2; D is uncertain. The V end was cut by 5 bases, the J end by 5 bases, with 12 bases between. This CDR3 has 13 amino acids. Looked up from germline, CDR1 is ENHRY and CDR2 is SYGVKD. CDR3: CAISLDPGYGYTF. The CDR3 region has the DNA TGTGCCATCAGTCTGGACCCGGGGTATGGCTACACCTTC.

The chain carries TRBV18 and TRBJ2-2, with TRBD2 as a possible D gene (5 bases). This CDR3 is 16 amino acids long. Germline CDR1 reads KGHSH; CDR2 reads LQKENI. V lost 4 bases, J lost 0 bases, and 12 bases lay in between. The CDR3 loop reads CASSLSAGSNTGELFF. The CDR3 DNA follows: TGTGCCAGCTCACTGTCCGCGGGTTCGAACACCGGGGAGCTGTTTTTT.

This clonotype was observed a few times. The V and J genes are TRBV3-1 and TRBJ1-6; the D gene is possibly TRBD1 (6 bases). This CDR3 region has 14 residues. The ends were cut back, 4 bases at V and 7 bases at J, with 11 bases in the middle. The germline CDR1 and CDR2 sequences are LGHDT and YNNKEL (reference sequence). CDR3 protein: CASSPDSGNSPLHF. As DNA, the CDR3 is TGTGCCAGCAGCCCGGACAGTGGGAATTCACCCCTCCACTTT.

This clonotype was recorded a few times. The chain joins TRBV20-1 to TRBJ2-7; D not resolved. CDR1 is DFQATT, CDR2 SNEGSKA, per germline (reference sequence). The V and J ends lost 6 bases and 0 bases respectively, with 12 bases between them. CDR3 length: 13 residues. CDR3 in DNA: TGCAGTGCCCAAGGATCCGCCTCCTACGAGCAGTACTTC. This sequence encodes CSAQGSASYEQYF.

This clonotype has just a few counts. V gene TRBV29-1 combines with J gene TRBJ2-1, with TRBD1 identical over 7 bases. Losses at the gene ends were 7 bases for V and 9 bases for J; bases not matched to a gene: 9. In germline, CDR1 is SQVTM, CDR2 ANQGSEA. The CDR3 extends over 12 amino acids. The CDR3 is CSDRGRTGEQFF. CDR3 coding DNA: TGCAGCGACAGGGGACGGACCGGTGAGCAGTTCTTC.

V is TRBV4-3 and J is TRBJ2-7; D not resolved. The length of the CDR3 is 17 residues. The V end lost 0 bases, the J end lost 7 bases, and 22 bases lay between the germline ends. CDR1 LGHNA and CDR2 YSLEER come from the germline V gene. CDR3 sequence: CASSQDGLSPVSGEQYF. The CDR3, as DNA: TGCGCCAGCAGCCAAGATGGGTTGTCCCCTGTCTCTGGGGAGCAGTACTTC.

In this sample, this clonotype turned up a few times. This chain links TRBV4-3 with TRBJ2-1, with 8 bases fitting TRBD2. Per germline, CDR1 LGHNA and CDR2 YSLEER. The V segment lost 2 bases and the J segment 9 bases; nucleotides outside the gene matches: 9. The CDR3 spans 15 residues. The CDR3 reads CASSQPGTRSGEQFF. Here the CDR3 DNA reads TGCGCCAGCAGCCAACCCGGGACTAGATCGGGTGAGCAGTTCTTC.